This entry concerns a single T cell receptor (beta chain). V lost 4 bases and J lost 7; bases outside the gene matches: 7. Germline V lookup: CDR1 GTSNPN, CDR2 SVGIG (reference sequence). This CDR3 spans 14 amino acids. This entry belongs to a study of control samples from healthy donors and cancer patients. The method was immunoSEQ multiplex PCR; TCRdb's version includes in-frame clones alone and lacks a portion of them. The sample lists 110,000 to 150,000 clones, roughly 92% occurring once. This TCR was recovered from a man aged 25 to 40 in good health. The sequencing sample was made of blood. The rearrangement uses TRBV30 and TRBJ1-6; 7 bases map to TRBD1. CDR3 in DNA: TGTGCCTGGACCAGGACAGGCTGGAATTCACCCCTCCACTTT. This encodes CAWTRTGWNSPLHF. Supplemented by reference TRBV30 and TRBJ1-6, the full variable domain reads SQTIHQWPATLVQPVGSPLSLECTVEGTSNPNLYWYRQAAGRGLQLLFYSVGIGQISSEVPQNLSASRPQDRQFILSSKKLLLSDSGFYLCAWTRTGWNSPLHFGNGTRLTVT.